The 29 T cell receptor beta chains below were found in one sample sequenced in a study of identifying expanded T cells in peripheral blood. TCRdb's table, derived via immunoSEQ multiplex PCR, lists solely in-frame clones and lacks some. The sample holds about 78,000 clones; about 83% are singletons and the top ten take around a sixth. The specimen sequenced was blood. Every receptor here comes from a person between 18 and 75 years old in good health.

The chain carries TRBV6-1 and TRBJ2-1, with 7 bases lining up with TRBD2. V trimming: 4 bases; J trimming: 0 bases; junction bases outside the gene matches: 9. This CDR3 is 17 amino acids long. Per germline, CDR1 MNHNS and CDR2 SASEGT. DNA for the CDR3: TGTGCCAGCAGTGGGAACGGACTAGTCAGCTCCTACAATGAGCAGTTCTTC. Residues: CASSGNGLVSSYNEQFF.

The CDR3 sequence is CASSFRGSGTGELFF. CDR3 DNA sequence: TGTGCCAGCAGCTTCAGGGGGTCGGGCACCGGGGAGCTGTTTTTT. The J gene is TRBJ2-2, the V gene TRBV9; 7 nucleotides line up with TRBD1. The CDR3 spans 15 residues. Germline V gene lookup returns CDR1 SGDLS and CDR2 YYNGEE. The V segment lost 4 bases and the J segment 4 bases; nucleotides outside the gene matches: 7.

This rearrangement joins TRBV7-9 to TRBJ2-7; D uncertain. From germline, CDR1 is SEHNR and CDR2 FQNEAQ (reference sequence). The V and J ends lost 5 bases and 5 bases respectively, with 10 bases between them. There are 12 residues in the CDR3. CDR3 amino acids: CASSLPRNEQYF. Written as DNA, the CDR3 is TGTGCCAGCAGCCTACCTAGGAACGAGCAGTACTTC.

The chain couples TRBV11-3 to TRBJ2-1, with 8 bases aligning to TRBD1. J lost 1 base, V lost 5 bases, and 10 bases had no gene match. The CDR3 loop spans 17 amino acids. Germline V gives CDR1 SGHNT, CDR2 YENEEA. The CDR3 sequence is CASSPGTGQGSYNEQFF. CDR3 DNA: TGTGCCAGCAGCCCAGGCACTGGACAGGGATCCTACAATGAGCAGTTCTTC. The variable domain in full, with the rest retrieved from reference TRBV11-3 and TRBJ2-1, is EAGVVQSPRYKIIEKKQPVAFWCNPISGHNTLYWYLQNLGQGPELLIRYENEEAVDDSQLPKDRFSAERLKGVDSTLKIQPAELGDSAVYLCASSPGTGQGSYNEQFFGPGTRLTVL.

The chain uses TRBV10-3 and TRBJ2-1, with TRBD2 identical over 9 bases. Germline V gene data show CDR1 as ENHRY and CDR2 as SYGVKD. Unmatched junction bases numbered 3, after V lost 2 bases and J lost 4 bases. The CDR3 spans 15 residues. Here the CDR3 DNA reads TGTGCCATCAGTGAGGGGACTAGCATATACAATGAGCAGTTCTTC. The encoded protein is CAISEGTSIYNEQFF.

This chain uses TRBV7-8 with TRBJ2-7; D is unresolved. The V end lost 4 bases, the J end lost 2 bases, and 15 bases lay between the germline ends. CDR3 size: 15 residues. From germline, CDR1 is SGHVS and CDR2 FQNEAQ. CDR3 nucleotide sequence: TGTGCCAGCAGCTCTAGAAGGTTCGCGACCTACGAGCAGTACTTC. The encoded protein is CASSSRRFATYEQYF.

The genes are TRBV4-2 and TRBJ1-3; TRBD1 aligns across 7 bases. V lost 3 bases and J lost 0; bases outside the gene matches: 8. This CDR3 comprises 17 residues. The germline gives CDR1 LGHNA, CDR2 YNFKEQ. CDR3 protein: CASSQTRTGSSGNTIYF. CDR3 DNA sequence: TGTGCCAGCAGCCAGACCCGGACAGGATCCTCTGGAAACACCATATATTTT.

The CDR3 DNA follows: TGTGCCAGCAGCTTAACTAGCGGGAGCTACGAGCAGTACTTC. This encodes CASSLTSGSYEQYF. The chain carries TRBV7-3 and TRBJ2-7; 9 bases agree with TRBD2. Germline V lookup: CDR1 SGHTA, CDR2 FQGTGA. Germline trimming cut 0 bases from V and 3 bases from J; bases unmatched to any gene: 0. The CDR3 contains 14 residues.

The V and J genes are TRBV6-6 and TRBJ2-2; tentatively, D is TRBD1 (5 bases). The V and J ends lost 0 bases and 6 bases respectively, with 8 bases between them. This CDR3 region has 14 residues. Germline-derived CDR1 and CDR2 are MNHNY and SVGAGI (reference sequence). In DNA, the CDR3 is TGTGCCAGCAGTTACTCTGACAGCCCCGGGGAGCTGTTTTTT. Protein: CASSYSDSPGELFF.

V and J are TRBV15 and TRBJ2-1, with D tentatively TRBD2 (6 bases). This CDR3 comprises 15 residues. The germline V gene encodes CDR1 LNHNV and CDR2 YYDKDF (reference sequence). Trimming stripped 5 bases from V and 5 bases from J, with 16 bases between. CDR3 sequence (DNA): TGTGCCACCAGCGGCCGGAGGGTATCGGACAATGAGCAGTTCTTC. Translated: CATSGRRVSDNEQFF.

The chain uses TRBV4-1 and TRBJ1-1; D call uncertain. Germline V lookup: CDR1 MGHRA, CDR2 YSYEKL. CDR3 length: 14 amino acids. V was trimmed by 1 base and J by 4 bases, leaving 10 bases between them. The CDR3 spells CASSQAGGRTEAFF. CDR3 nucleotides: TGCGCCAGCAGCCAAGCCGGAGGTCGCACTGAAGCTTTCTTT.

The CDR3 protein is CAWTAGPEGEKLFF. The CDR3 DNA follows: TGTGCCTGGACCGCAGGTCCAGAGGGAGAAAAACTGTTTTTT. The chain couples TRBV30 to TRBJ1-4, with D unresolved. The CDR3 covers 14 residues. V gave up 4 bases and J gave up 8 bases, with 17 bases separating them. In germline, CDR1 is GTSNPN, CDR2 SVGIG (reference sequence). The entire variable domain, with the rest obtained from reference TRBV30 and TRBJ1-4, is as follows: SQTIHQWPATLVQPVGSPLSLECTVEGTSNPNLYWYRQAAGRGLQLLFYSVGIGQISSEVPQNLSASRPQDRQFILSSKKLLLSDSGFYLCAWTAGPEGEKLFFGSGTQLSVL.

J is TRBJ2-5 and V is TRBV18; tentatively, D is TRBD1 (7 bases). CDR1 is KGHSH and CDR2 is LQKENI in the germline V gene. V was pared by 3 bases and J by 3 bases, with 11 bases between. The CDR3 covers 14 residues. This chain's CDR3 is CASSPIRGEETQYF. The CDR3 nucleotides read TGTGCCAGCTCACCTATCAGGGGGGAAGAGACCCAGTACTTC.

The chain carries TRBV4-3 and TRBJ2-7; 12 bases are a match to TRBD2. V lost 0 bases, J lost 4 bases, and 1 base stayed unmatched. CDR3 length: 15 residues. Germline V lookup: CDR1 LGHNA, CDR2 YSLEER. CDR3 sequence: CASSQETSGRYEQYF. For the CDR3, the DNA is TGCGCCAGCAGCCAAGAGACTAGCGGGAGATACGAGCAGTACTTC.

The rearrangement uses TRBV5-1 and TRBJ2-3; 13 bases match TRBD2. This CDR3 has 14 residues. V lost 4 bases and J lost 10; bases outside the gene matches: 6. Germline V gives CDR1 SGHRS, CDR2 YFSETQ. In nucleotides, the CDR3 is TGCGCCAGCAGCCCGGGACTAGCGGGAAGGGCGCAGTATTTT. It codes for CASSPGLAGRAQYF.

This clone was found once. The gene calls are TRBV2 and TRBJ2-7, with no clear D. The CDR3 loop spans 12 amino acids. Trimming left V 8 bases short and J 0 bases short, with 8 bases between. Per the germline V gene, CDR1 is SNHLY and CDR2 is FYNNEI. The CDR3 here is CASGLDSYEQYF. Written as DNA, the CDR3 is TGTGCCAGCGGTCTCGACTCCTACGAGCAGTACTTC.

The chain combines TRBV9 with TRBJ2-7, with 9 nucleotides matching TRBD2. The V and J ends lost 0 bases and 0 bases, in that order; junction bases with no gene match: 10. This CDR3 contains 18 residues. CDR1 is SGDLS, CDR2 YYNGEE, per germline. DNA of the CDR3: TGTGCCAGCAGCGTAGCGGCAGGGGCGGGAGGGAGCTCCTACGAGCAGTACTTC. As protein: CASSVAAGAGGSSYEQYF.

J is TRBJ2-7 and V is TRBV2; D not certain. V was shortened by 0 bases and J by 0 bases, with 6 bases between the two germline ends. The CDR3 spans 14 residues. CDR1 and CDR2 (germline): SNHLY, FYNNEI. Here the CDR3 DNA reads TGTGCCAGCAGTGAAGCGCGGTCCTCCTACGAGCAGTACTTC. It encodes CASSEARSSYEQYF. Full variable domain (rest looked up from reference TRBV2 and TRBJ2-7): EPEVTQTPSHQVTQMGQEVILRCVPISNHLYFYWYRQILGQKVEFLVSFYNNEISEKSEIFDDQFSVERPDGSNFTLKIRSTKLEDSAMYFCASSEARSSYEQYFGPGTRLTVT.

The chain carries TRBV5-1 and TRBJ2-3; TRBD1 aligns across 7 bases. The CDR3 consists of 14 residues. Germline loops: CDR1 SGHRS, CDR2 YFSETQ. Germline trimming cut 3 bases from V and 5 bases from J; bases unmatched to any gene: 6. The CDR3 nucleotides read TGCGCCAGCAGCTCGACAGGGAACAGAGATACGCAGTATTTT. This gives the protein CASSSTGNRDTQYF.

The J gene is TRBJ1-2, the V gene TRBV7-9; the D is unclear. The CDR3 contains 14 residues. CDR1 and CDR2 (germline): SEHNR, FQNEAQ (reference sequence). Trimming cost V 2 bases and J 7 bases, with 14 bases left between them. The CDR3 coding sequence is TGTGCCAGCAGCTTACCTTTGTACCTGTTTGGCTACACCTTC. Its translation is CASSLPLYLFGYTF.

The sample holds a few counts of this clone. V gene TRBV5-4 combines with J gene TRBJ2-3; TRBD1 aligns across 7 bases. Germline CDR1 and CDR2: SGHNT and YYREEE (reference sequence). The ends lost 4 bases at V and 1 base at J; junction bases unmatched: 3. The CDR3 sequence is 14 residues long. Here the CDR3 reads CASSLGQRTDTQYF. In nucleotides, the CDR3 is TGTGCCAGCAGCCTGGGACAGCGCACAGATACGCAGTATTTT.

Only one count was recorded for this clone. The rearrangement joins TRBV5-1 to TRBJ2-3; 10 positions agree with TRBD2. Germline V gives CDR1 SGHRS, CDR2 YFSETQ. The CDR3 length is 15 residues. The junction had 6 bases not matched to a gene; V was cut back by 4 bases and J by 4 bases. The CDR3 protein is CASSLTSGESDTQYF. For the CDR3, the DNA is TGCGCCAGCAGCCTAACTAGCGGGGAGTCAGATACGCAGTATTTT.

This chain uses TRBV7-3 with TRBJ2-5, with D uncertain. The V and J ends lost 1 base and 0 bases respectively, with 6 bases between them. The V gene's germline CDR1 is SGHTA and CDR2 FQGTGA. This CDR3 spans 14 amino acids. The CDR3 DNA sequence: TGTGCCAGCAGCTTAATGGGTAACCAAGAGACCCAGTACTTC. It specifies CASSLMGNQETQYF.

This clone has just a few counts. The chain carries TRBV27 and TRBJ2-1, with TRBD2 identical over 14 bases. V lost 5 bases to trimming and J lost 7 bases; unmatched junction nucleotides: 4. Germline CDR1 MNHEY, CDR2 SMNVEV (reference sequence). This CDR3 comprises 15 residues. CDR3 bases: TGTGCCAGCAGTCAGGGACTAGCGGGAGTTAATGAGCAGTTCTTC. This codes for CASSQGLAGVNEQFF.

CDR3 bases: TGCGCCAGCAGCTTTTTACTGCTCAATGAGCAGTTCTTC. Protein sequence: CASSFLLLNEQFF. The genes are TRBV5-1 and TRBJ2-1; D is unclear. Germline values: CDR1 SGHRS, CDR2 YFSETQ. The V end was cut by 2 bases, the J end by 6 bases, with 9 bases between. CDR3 length equals 13 residues.

V usage is TRBV9 and J usage is TRBJ1-1, with D uncertain. The ends were cut back, 4 bases at V and 6 bases at J, with 16 bases in the middle. This CDR3 has 14 residues. Germline V gene sequence: CDR1 SGDLS, CDR2 YYNGEE. The CDR3 region has the DNA TGTGCCAGCAGCTTTACCTCGGAAACCCCTGAAGCTTTCTTT. This gives the protein CASSFTSETPEAFF.

This rearrangement joins TRBV5-1 to TRBJ2-3; tentatively, D is TRBD2 (6 bases). The CDR3 totals 14 residues. Germline lookup yields CDR1 SGHRS and CDR2 YFSETQ. Trimming cost V 2 bases and J 0 bases, with 7 bases left between them. CDR3 nucleotide sequence: TGCGCCAGCAGCTTAAGCGGGAGCACAGATACGCAGTATTTT. Amino acid sequence: CASSLSGSTDTQYF.

The gene calls are TRBV4-2 and TRBJ2-1, with TRBD2 matching over 9 bases. The CDR3 runs 16 residues. The junction had 10 bases not matched to a gene; V was cut back by 1 base and J by 9 bases. Per the germline V gene, CDR1 is LGHNA and CDR2 is YNFKEQ. CDR3 sequence reads: CASSQAASGMVGEQFF. In DNA, the CDR3 is TGTGCCAGCAGCCAAGCCGCTAGCGGGATGGTAGGTGAGCAGTTCTTC.

J is TRBJ2-3 and V is TRBV7-9; tentatively, D is TRBD1 or TRBD2 (5 bases each). The CDR3 contains 13 residues. Between the trimmed V and J ends, which lost 2 bases and 4 bases, there was a span of 7 bases. CDR1 SEHNR and CDR2 FQNEAQ come from the germline V gene (reference sequence). The CDR3 DNA reads TGTGCCAGCAGCTTAACGGGGCCAGATACGCAGTATTTT. Translating gives CASSLTGPDTQYF.